One and the same sample provided the 17 T cell receptor beta chains below, sequenced in a study of blood T cell repertoires in COVID-19. The table came from immunoSEQ multiplex PCR; TCRdb's copy has only in-frame clones and leaves some out. Among 150,000 to 200,000 clones, 80% to 95% were seen once, and the ten largest hold roughly 4.5%. The sample taken for sequencing was peripheral blood. The receptors were sampled from a woman between 50 and 59 years old with acute or convalescent COVID-19.

This rearrangement joins TRBV5-4 to TRBJ1-6, with D possibly matching TRBD1 (6 bases). Deletions cut 4 bases from V and 4 bases from J, with 12 bases between. CDR1 and CDR2 (germline): SGHNT, YYREEE (reference sequence). This CDR3 region has 15 residues. The CDR3 DNA reads TGTGCCAGCAGCCCCGGACAGTCTTATAATTCACCCCTCCACTTT. It yields the protein CASSPGQSYNSPLHF.

The V gene is TRBV28, the J gene TRBJ2-1; 7 nucleotides line up with TRBD2. The junction had 17 bases not matched to a gene; V was cut back by 8 bases and J by 1 base. This CDR3 contains 18 residues. The germline CDR1 and CDR2 sequences are MDHEN and SYDVKM. CDR3: CASPPEDGGGASYNEQFF. The CDR3 nucleotides read TGTGCCAGCCCCCCCGAGGATGGGGGAGGGGCATCCTACAATGAGCAGTTCTTC.

The sample holds one count of this clone. The gene calls are TRBV28 and TRBJ1-4; TRBD1 agrees at 7 bases. The CDR3 has 14 amino acids. After removal of 3 bases from V and 7 bases from J, the junction contained 5 bases not matched to a gene. Per the germline V gene, CDR1 is MDHEN and CDR2 is SYDVKM. CDR3 sequence: CASSLTGRSEKLFF. DNA for the CDR3: TGTGCCAGCAGTTTGACAGGGAGGAGTGAAAAACTGTTTTTT.

The V and J genes are TRBV30 and TRBJ2-7; D unclear. The germline V and J ends were trimmed by 0 bases and 0 bases, with 12 bases remaining between them. This CDR3 comprises 15 residues. Germline CDR1 and CDR2: GTSNPN and SVGIG (reference sequence). CDR3 residues: CAWSVGGVSSYEQYF. For the CDR3, the DNA is TGTGCCTGGAGTGTAGGTGGAGTCTCCTCCTACGAGCAGTACTTC.

The chain recombines TRBV5-4 with TRBJ2-5; 10 bases are shared with TRBD2. In germline, CDR1 is SGHNT, CDR2 YYREEE (reference sequence). J gave up 2 bases and V 4 bases, and 8 bases lay outside the gene matches. The CDR3 consists of 16 residues. The DNA of the CDR3 is TGTGCCAGCAGCCCTAGGAATAGCGGGGGGCAAGAGACCCAGTACTTC. Translation gives CASSPRNSGGQETQYF. Drawing the rest from reference TRBV5-4 and TRBJ2-5, the complete variable domain is ETGVTQSPTHLIKTRGQQVTLRCSSQSGHNTVSWYQQALGQGPQFIFQYYREEENGRGNFPPRFSGLQFPNYSSELNVNALELDDSALYLCASSPRNSGGQETQYFGPGTRLLVL.

This clone was recorded only once. The chain joins TRBV15 to TRBJ2-2; maybe TRBD1 (5 bases). Per germline, CDR1 LNHNV and CDR2 YYDKDF (reference sequence). The CDR3 spans 14 residues. With 2 bases removed from V and 7 bases from J, the gap between germline ends came to 11 bases. Here the CDR3 reads CATSRTGPSGELFF. The CDR3 DNA reads TGTGCCACCAGCAGAACAGGTCCAAGCGGGGAGCTGTTTTTT.

The CDR3 spells CAWSANRQVNQPQHF. In DNA, the CDR3 is TGTGCCTGGAGTGCAAACCGACAGGTCAATCAGCCCCAGCATTTT. The J gene is TRBJ1-5, the V gene TRBV30; perhaps TRBD1 as D (6 bases). Per germline, CDR1 GTSNPN and CDR2 SVGIG (reference sequence). Trimming took 1 base from V and 3 from J, leaving 13 bases between them. CDR3 length equals 15 residues. Complete variable domain (other parts from reference TRBV30 and TRBJ1-5): SQTIHQWPATLVQPVGSPLSLECTVEGTSNPNLYWYRQAAGRGLQLLFYSVGIGQISSEVPQNLSASRPQDRQFILSSKKLLLSDSGFYLCAWSANRQVNQPQHFGDGTRLSIL.

The chain carries TRBV7-2 and TRBJ2-5; 15 nucleotides line up with TRBD2. The germline CDR1 and CDR2 sequences are SGHTA and FQGNSA. The V segment lost 5 bases and the J segment 4 bases; nucleotides outside the gene matches: 8. This CDR3 has 17 residues. In DNA form, the CDR3 reads TGTGCCAGCAGCCCGCAGGGACTAGCGGGAGGCGGAGAGACCCAGTACTTC. Protein: CASSPQGLAGGGETQYF. The variable domain in full, with the rest retrieved from reference TRBV7-2 and TRBJ2-5, is GAGVSQSPSNKVTEKGKDVELRCDPISGHTALYWYRQSLGQGLEFLIYFQGNSAPDKSGLPSDRFSAERTGGSVSTLTIQRTQQEDSAVYLCASSPQGLAGGGETQYFGPGTRLLVL.

In DNA, the CDR3 is TGTGCCAGCTCAACCGGGACAGGGGGGGCTCAGCCCCAGCATTTT. Its protein is CASSTGTGGAQPQHF. The rearrangement joins TRBV18 to TRBJ1-5, with 11 bases lining up with TRBD1. After removal of 5 bases from V and 6 bases from J, the junction contained 6 bases not matched to a gene. This CDR3 is built from 15 residues. From germline, CDR1 is KGHSH and CDR2 LQKENI.

V gene TRBV4-1 combines with J gene TRBJ2-1, with TRBD2 matching over 8 bases. CDR3 length: 16 residues. V dropped 1 base and J dropped 7; count of bases not matched to a gene: 9. CDR1 and CDR2 (germline): MGHRA, YSYEKL. DNA of the CDR3: TGCGCCAGCAGCCAAGGGGTCAGCGGGGGCCTAAATGAGCAGTTCTTC. Its translation is CASSQGVSGGLNEQFF.

The V and J genes are TRBV29-1 and TRBJ1-2; 11 nucleotides line up with TRBD1. The germline CDR1 and CDR2 sequences are SQVTM and ANQGSEA. With V trimmed by 6 bases and J by 1 base, 4 bases remained unmatched. The CDR3 runs to 14 residues. The CDR3 here is CSVPGTGGNYGYTF. The CDR3 region has the DNA TGCAGCGTCCCTGGGACAGGGGGTAACTATGGCTACACCTTC.

The rearrangement uses TRBV7-9 and TRBJ1-3; D is ambiguous. Germline CDR1 and CDR2: SEHNR and FQNEAQ (reference sequence). The CDR3 totals 13 residues. With 1 base removed from V and 8 bases from J, the gap between germline ends came to 9 bases. CDR3 DNA sequence: TGTGCCAGCAGCTTAGAAGCTCCGGACACCATATATTTT. Protein sequence: CASSLEAPDTIYF.

The rearrangement uses TRBV28 and TRBJ2-2, with D possibly matching TRBD1 (6 bases). Germline CDR1 MDHEN, CDR2 SYDVKM. The CDR3 runs 14 residues. The V and J ends lost 6 bases and 4 bases respectively, with 12 bases between them. Here the CDR3 DNA reads TGTGCCAGCAGCCTCGGACAGCTCACCGGGGAGCTGTTTTTT. This sequence encodes CASSLGQLTGELFF.

The chain carries TRBV5-1 and TRBJ1-4; perhaps TRBD1 as D (6 bases). V was pared by 6 bases and J by 3 bases, with 15 bases between. From germline, CDR1 is SGHRS and CDR2 YFSETQ. This CDR3 spans 15 amino acids. CDR3 loop: CASTQGGAANEKLFF. For the CDR3, the DNA is TGCGCCAGCACTCAAGGGGGGGCGGCTAATGAAAAACTGTTTTTT.

V is TRBV27 and J is TRBJ2-1; 8 bases agree with TRBD1. J was trimmed by 2 bases and V by 6 bases; bases with no gene match: 0. This CDR3 region has 13 residues. Germline V gives CDR1 MNHEY, CDR2 SMNVEV (reference sequence). In DNA form, the CDR3 reads TGTGCCAGCAGCAGGGGGCCCTACAATGAGCAGTTCTTC. This translates into CASSRGPYNEQFF.

This chain joins TRBV27 and TRBJ1-1; the D gene is possibly TRBD1 (5 bases). The CDR3 loop spans 16 amino acids. Germline V gives CDR1 MNHEY, CDR2 SMNVEV (reference sequence). With 3 bases removed from V and 0 bases from J, the gap between germline ends came to 14 bases. DNA for the CDR3: TGTGCCAGCAGTTTTGGGGCAGGAAGCATGAACACTGAAGCTTTCTTT. Translated, it gives CASSFGAGSMNTEAFF.

The rearrangement links TRBV12-3 or TRBV12-4 to TRBJ2-7, with 7 bases identical to TRBD2. There are 13 residues in the CDR3. J lost 7 bases, V lost 3 bases, and 6 bases had no gene match. The CDR3 loop is CASSFSSGKEQYF. The CDR3 DNA follows: TGTGCCAGCAGTTTTTCCAGCGGGAAGGAGCAGTACTTC.